These T cell receptor beta chains were read from a single sample in a study of naive and memory T cell subsets. MiXCR, run by TCRdb on the UMI-ligation and nested PCR reads, gives a single entry per CDR3 protein. The table records 95,000 to 110,000 distinct CDR3 sequences, around 13% of them present only once. Sequenced: naive CD8+ T cells from blood. Every receptor here comes from a human donor in good health. The CDR3 runs from the conserved cysteine through the conserved F or W. Each record gives: clone size, V gene, J gene, D gene, CDR3 protein, CDR3 DNA. A D gene is named only where the DNA matches it firmly. The size of a clone is reported for some rows only, either as once, few or many, or as a class for expanded clones.

size: many
V: TRBV4-3
J: TRBJ2-7
D: NA
CDR3: CASSHSYLDSPYEQYF
DNA: TGCGCCAGCAGCCACTCCTACCTCGACAGTCCCTACGAGCAGTACTTC

size: few
V: TRBV4-1
J: TRBJ1-1
D: NA
CDR3: CASSQEARDTTEAFF
DNA: TGCGCCAGCAGCCAAGAAGCCAGGGATACCACTGAAGCTTTCTTT

size: NA
V: TRBV2
J: TRBJ1-4
D: NA
CDR3: CASRRGGGPNEKLFF
DNA: TGTGCCAGCAGGAGGGGAGGGGGACCTAATGAAAAACTGTTTTTT

size: NA
V: TRBV5-6
J: TRBJ2-7
D: NA
CDR3: CATTVGGSSYEQYF
DNA: TGTGCCACCACGGTAGGGGGGAGCTCCTACGAGCAGTACTTC

size: NA
V: TRBV27
J: TRBJ2-1
D: NA
CDR3: CASSLSSRGNEQFF
DNA: TGTGCCAGCAGTTTATCGTCCCGAGGCAATGAGCAGTTCTTC

size: few
V: TRBV4-2
J: TRBJ2-3
D: NA
CDR3: CASSQVGGIPSTDTQYF
DNA: TGTGCCAGCAGCCAAGTCGGCGGGATCCCGAGCACAGATACGCAGTATTTT

size: NA
V: TRBV2
J: TRBJ2-7
D: NA
CDR3: CASSVPGGSYEQYF
DNA: TGTGCCAGCAGTGTTCCCGGGGGCTCCTACGAGCAGTACTTC

size: NA
V: TRBV24-1
J: TRBJ2-3
D: NA
CDR3: CATSDLVATNTDTQYF
DNA: TGTGCCACCAGTGATTTAGTCGCGACAAACACGGATACGCAGTATTTT

size: NA
V: TRBV7-8
J: TRBJ1-2
D: TRBD1
CDR3: CASSVGQGGYGYTF
DNA: TGTGCCAGCAGCGTAGGACAGGGTGGCTATGGCTACACCTTC

size: NA
V: TRBV20-1
J: TRBJ2-7
D: TRBD2
CDR3: CSAQLAGGPLGYEQYF
DNA: TGCAGTGCACAACTAGCGGGAGGGCCATTAGGGTACGAGCAGTACTTC

size: few
V: TRBV6-5
J: TRBJ2-1
D: TRBD1
CDR3: CASKSPRTGVNEQFF
DNA: TGTGCCAGCAAGTCCCCCCGGACAGGGGTAAATGAGCAGTTCTTC

size: NA
V: TRBV27
J: TRBJ2-7
D: TRBD1
CDR3: CASGQGGNTYEQYF
DNA: TGTGCCAGCGGACAGGGGGGAAATACCTACGAGCAGTACTTC

size: NA
V: TRBV7-9
J: TRBJ1-4
D: NA
CDR3: CASSLRVNEKLFF
DNA: TGTGCCAGCAGCTTAAGAGTCAATGAAAAACTGTTTTTT

size: NA
V: TRBV11-3
J: TRBJ2-3
D: TRBD2
CDR3: CASSCKIAGGTDTQYF
DNA: TGTGCCAGCAGCTGTAAAATAGCGGGGGGCACAGATACGCAGTATTTT

size: many
V: TRBV6-5
J: TRBJ2-1
D: NA
CDR3: CASSYSSQGGNEQFF
DNA: TGTGCCAGCAGTTACTCTAGCCAGGGGGGAAATGAGCAGTTCTTC

size: many
V: TRBV29-1
J: TRBJ2-2
D: TRBD2
CDR3: CSVEDPTSGSRTGELFF
DNA: TGCAGCGTTGAAGATCCGACTAGCGGGAGTCGGACCGGGGAGCTGTTTTTT

size: NA
V: TRBV6-2/TRBV6-3
J: TRBJ2-6
D: TRBD1
CDR3: CASSKTPGQGLPGANVLTF
DNA: TGTGCCAGCAGTAAGACTCCGGGACAGGGACTCCCTGGGGCCAACGTCCTGACTTTC

size: few
V: TRBV4-2
J: TRBJ1-1
D: NA
CDR3: CASSQAQGRENTEAFF
DNA: TGTGCCAGCAGCCAAGCGCAAGGGCGGGAGAACACTGAAGCTTTCTTT

size: many
V: TRBV30
J: TRBJ2-3
D: NA
CDR3: CAWSPSPNTQYF
DNA: TGTGCCTGGAGTCCATCCCCTAATACGCAGTATTTT

size: many
V: TRBV4-3
J: TRBJ2-5
D: NA
CDR3: CASSQDPGGKETQYF
DNA: TGCGCCAGCAGCCAAGATCCGGGCGGAAAAGAGACCCAGTACTTC

size: NA
V: TRBV12-3/TRBV12-4
J: TRBJ2-3
D: TRBD1
CDR3: CASRQAAAPQGTGGRTDTQYF
DNA: TGTGCCAGCAGGCAGGCCGCCGCCCCCCAAGGGACAGGGGGTCGTACAGATACGCAGTATTTT

size: many
V: TRBV7-9
J: TRBJ2-5
D: NA
CDR3: CASGAPSRQETQYF
DNA: TGTGCCAGCGGGGCGCCCTCTCGACAAGAGACCCAGTACTTC

size: few
V: TRBV11-1
J: TRBJ1-2
D: NA
CDR3: CASSLSPSSNYGYTF
DNA: TGTGCCAGCAGCTTGTCCCCGAGCTCTAACTATGGCTACACCTTC

size: NA
V: TRBV29-1
J: TRBJ2-2
D: NA
CDR3: CSVGRNTGELFF
DNA: TGCAGCGTTGGTCGGAACACCGGGGAGCTGTTTTTT

size: few
V: TRBV12-3/TRBV12-4
J: TRBJ2-2
D: NA
CDR3: CASGGAGELFF
DNA: TGTGCCAGCGGCGGGGCCGGGGAGCTGTTTTTT